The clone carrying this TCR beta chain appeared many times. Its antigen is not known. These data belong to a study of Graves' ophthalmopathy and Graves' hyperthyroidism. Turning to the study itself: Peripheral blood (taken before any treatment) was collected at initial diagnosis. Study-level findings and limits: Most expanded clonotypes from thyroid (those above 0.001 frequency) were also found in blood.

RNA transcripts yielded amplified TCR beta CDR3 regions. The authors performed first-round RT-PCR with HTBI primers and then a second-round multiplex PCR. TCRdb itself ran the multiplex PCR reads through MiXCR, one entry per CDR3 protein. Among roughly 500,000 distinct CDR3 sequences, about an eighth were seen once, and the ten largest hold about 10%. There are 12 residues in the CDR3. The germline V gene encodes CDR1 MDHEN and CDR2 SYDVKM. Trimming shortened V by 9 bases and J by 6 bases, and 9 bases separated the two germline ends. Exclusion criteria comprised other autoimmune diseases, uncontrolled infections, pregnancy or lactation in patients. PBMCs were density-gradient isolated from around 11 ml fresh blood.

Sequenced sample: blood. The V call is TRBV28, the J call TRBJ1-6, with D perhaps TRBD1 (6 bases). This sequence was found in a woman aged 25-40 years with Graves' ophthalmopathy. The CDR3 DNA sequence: TGTGCCAGTTTAGGGGGTAATTCACCCCTCCACTTT. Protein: CASLGGNSPLHF.